What follows are 27 T cell receptor beta chains derived from one specimen sequenced in a study of OX40 agonist ivuxolimab in advanced cancers. Only in-frame clones appear in the TCRdb table, and some are missing; sequencing was by immunoSEQ multiplex PCR. The sample records about 79,000 clones, about four fifths being singletons. This material consisted of CD4+ or CD8+ T cells sorted from blood, taken in a trial of the OX40 agonist ivuxolimab. These receptors all come from an adult with an advanced solid tumor such as melanoma, head and neck, liver or kidney cancer.

V and J are TRBV7-9 and TRBJ1-4; D might be TRBD1 (5 bases). CDR3 size: 17 residues. Between the trimmed V and J ends, which lost 0 bases and 0 bases, there was a span of 11 bases. Germline V CDR1 and CDR2: SEHNR, FQNEAQ (reference sequence). CDR3 DNA: TGTGCCAGCAGCTTAGCACCAGACAGCACAACTAATGAAAAACTGTTTTTT. This codes for CASSLAPDSTTNEKLFF.

The rearrangement uses TRBV7-9 and TRBJ1-2; D ambiguous. V shed 0 bases and J shed 4 bases, with 12 bases lying between them. The CDR3 is made up of 15 amino acids. CDR1 and CDR2 (germline): SEHNR, FQNEAQ (reference sequence). The CDR3 DNA follows: TGTGCCAGCAGCTTAGCGGGGTCTTCGGGCTATGGCTACACCTTC. The encoded protein is CASSLAGSSGYGYTF.

This clone has just one count. V usage is TRBV19 and J usage is TRBJ2-2, with 7 bases identical to TRBD2. Germline assignment: CDR1 LNHDA and CDR2 SQIVND (reference sequence). After removal of 5 bases from V and 4 bases from J, the junction contained 10 bases not matched to a gene. The CDR3 is 16 residues long. The CDR3 reads CASSAHPSGGTGELFF. As DNA, the CDR3 is TGTGCCAGTAGTGCCCACCCTAGCGGAGGCACCGGGGAGCTGTTTTTT.

This chain joins TRBV9 and TRBJ2-1; 9 nucleotides agree with TRBD2. This CDR3 contains 17 residues. J gave up 4 bases and V 4 bases, and 12 bases lay outside the gene matches. Germline CDR1 and CDR2: SGDLS and YYNGEE. The CDR3 sequence: CASSPYAGTSRYNEQFF. The CDR3, as DNA: TGTGCCAGCAGCCCGTACGCCGGGACTAGCAGGTACAATGAGCAGTTCTTC.

The chain joins TRBV28 to TRBJ2-7, with D hard to call. V lost 2 bases and J lost 4, with 15 bases in between. Germline CDR1 MDHEN, CDR2 SYDVKM. The CDR3 covers 15 residues. The CDR3 bases are TGTGCCAGCAGTTTACCCAGCGTGGGAATATACGAGCAGTACTTC. It specifies CASSLPSVGIYEQYF.

The genes are TRBV11-2 and TRBJ1-1, with D possibly TRBD1 on 6 matching bases. The CDR3 length is 15 residues. Germline loops: CDR1 SGHAT, CDR2 FQNNGV. Between the trimmed V and J ends, which lost 3 bases and 8 bases, there was a span of 19 bases. The DNA for the CDR3 is TGTGCCAGCAGCTTTCTACAGGGTCGATCCGGGGAAGCTTTCTTT. It encodes CASSFLQGRSGEAFF.

V is TRBV6-1 and J is TRBJ2-1; 7 bases line up with TRBD2. Trimming removed 3 bases from V and 0 bases from J; junction bases left unmatched: 5. Germline V lookup: CDR1 MNHNS, CDR2 SASEGT. CDR3 length: 16 amino acids. The CDR3 spells CASSEAGVASYNEQFF. The CDR3 DNA is TGTGCCAGCAGTGAGGCGGGGGTGGCCTCCTACAATGAGCAGTTCTTC.

To note about this clone: Additional DNA sequences in this sample encode the identical CDR3. The chain recombines TRBV5-1 with TRBJ2-5, with D perhaps TRBD1 (6 bases). Trimming stripped 6 bases from V and 1 base from J, with 10 bases between. Germline CDR1 is SGHRS and CDR2 is YFSETQ. The CDR3 is made up of 13 amino acids. This chain's CDR3 is CASTGQSQETQYF. CDR3 coding DNA: TGCGCCAGCACCGGACAGTCCCAAGAGACCCAGTACTTC.

This clone appeared a single time. The rearrangement joins TRBV7-2 to TRBJ1-5, with D possibly being TRBD1 (6 bases). This CDR3 is built from 14 residues. V was cut by 6 bases and J by 2 bases, with 11 bases left in between. Germline-derived CDR1 and CDR2 are SGHTA and FQGNSA. The CDR3 spells CASSYRQGNQPQHF. As DNA, the CDR3 is TGTGCCAGCAGTTATAGACAGGGCAATCAGCCCCAGCATTTT.

The genes are TRBV7-2 and TRBJ1-4; the D is unclear. Germline CDR1 is SGHTA and CDR2 is FQGNSA. V shed 4 bases and J shed 3 bases, with 9 bases lying between them. CDR3 length: 14 amino acids. The CDR3 protein is CASSSRRSNEKLFF. As DNA, the CDR3 is TGTGCCAGCAGCTCCCGACGGTCTAATGAAAAACTGTTTTTT.

J is TRBJ2-7 and V is TRBV10-3; 8 bases map to TRBD1. CDR1 and CDR2 from the germline V gene are ENHRY and SYGVKD. This CDR3 is built from 14 residues. V shed 6 bases, J shed 3 bases, and the junction held 7 bases outside the gene matches. The DNA of the CDR3 is TGTGCCATCAGGGGGGACAGGTCCGACTACGAGCAGTACTTC. Protein: CAIRGDRSDYEQYF.

V gene TRBV7-9 combines with J gene TRBJ2-1, with 16 bases fitting TRBD2. The ends lost 4 bases at V and 7 bases at J; junction bases unmatched: 4. This CDR3 has 16 residues. The V gene's germline CDR1 is SEHNR and CDR2 FQNEAQ (reference sequence). CDR3 nucleotide sequence: TGTGCCAGCAGCTCGGGGACTAGCGGGAGGGGGAATGAGCAGTTCTTC. Protein product: CASSSGTSGRGNEQFF. Full variable domain (remainder filled in from reference TRBV7-9 and TRBJ2-1): DTGVSQNPRHKITKRGQNVTFRCDPISEHNRLYWYRQTLGQGPEFLTYFQNEAQLEKSRLLSDRFSAERPKGSFSTLEIQRTEQGDSAMYLCASSSGTSGRGNEQFFGPGTRLTVL.

The V call is TRBV7-3, the J call TRBJ2-7; D gene uncertain. The germline CDR1 and CDR2 sequences are SGHTA and FQGTGA. The CDR3 sequence is 13 residues long. V was cut by 5 bases and J by 3 bases, with 11 bases left in between. CDR3: CASSQAGNYEQYF. CDR3 nucleotide sequence: TGTGCCAGCAGCCAAGCAGGAAACTACGAGCAGTACTTC.

The chain couples TRBV9 to TRBJ2-1; D remains unclear. The CDR3 sequence is 14 residues long. Looked up from germline, CDR1 is SGDLS and CDR2 is YYNGEE. The V gene lost 2 bases and the J gene lost 8 bases, with 14 bases spanning the gap. DNA of the CDR3: TGTGCCAGCAGCGTTGCCGCCCTGGGGTATGAGCAGTTCTTC. Amino acid sequence: CASSVAALGYEQFF.

The chain employs TRBV5-4 and TRBJ1-3; a weak D match, TRBD1 (6 bases). Trimming left V 4 bases short and J 1 base short, with 9 bases between. The germline gives CDR1 SGHNT, CDR2 YYREEE (reference sequence). This CDR3 is built from 14 residues. This CDR3 is CASSARGSGNTIYF. Written as DNA, the CDR3 is TGTGCCAGCAGCGCCAGGGGTTCTGGAAACACCATATATTTT.

Of note for this clone: The sample carries other DNA sequences with the same CDR3. V usage is TRBV5-8 and J usage is TRBJ2-7; 11 positions agree with TRBD2. The germline CDR1 and CDR2 sequences are SGHTS and YDEGEE. V trimming: 0 bases; J trimming: 3 bases; junction bases outside the gene matches: 5. This CDR3 is 16 amino acids long. The CDR3, as DNA: TGTGCCAGCAGCTTGGCCGGGACTAGCGGATACTACGAGCAGTACTTC. Residues: CASSLAGTSGYYEQYF. The variable domain in full, completed from reference TRBV5-8 and TRBJ2-7, reads EAGVTQSPTHLIKTRGQQATLRCSPISGHTSVYWYQQALGLGLQFLLWYDEGEERNRGNFPPRFSGRQFPNYSSELNVNALELEDSALYLCASSLAGTSGYYEQYFGPGTRLTVT.

V gene TRBV5-1 combines with J gene TRBJ2-3; D is ambiguous. This CDR3 region has 14 residues. The V end lost 0 bases, the J end lost 1 base, and 6 bases lay between the germline ends. Looked up from germline, CDR1 is SGHRS and CDR2 is YFSETQ. This CDR3 reads CASSLGDRTDTQYF. CDR3 in DNA: TGCGCCAGCAGCTTGGGGGATCGCACAGATACGCAGTATTTT. Looking up the rest from reference TRBV5-1 and TRBJ2-3 gives the full variable domain: KAGVTQTPRYLIKTRGQQVTLSCSPISGHRSVSWYQQTPGQGLQFLFEYFSETQRNKGNFPGRFSGRQFSNSRSEMNVSTLELGDSALYLCASSLGDRTDTQYFGPGTRLTVL.

This clone was observed a few times. The chain employs TRBV5-1 and TRBJ1-2; D gene ambiguous. V lost 1 base to trimming and J lost 7 bases, with 8 bases between them. Germline V CDR1 and CDR2: SGHRS, YFSETQ. This CDR3 is built from 12 residues. The CDR3 region has the DNA TGCGCCAGCAGCTTGCTTGGACGTGGCTACACCTTC. Translating it yields CASSLLGRGYTF.

The chain couples TRBV4-2 to TRBJ1-6; D uncertain. CDR3 length: 16 amino acids. The V end lost 0 bases, the J end lost 0 bases, and 6 bases lay between the germline ends. Germline V gene sequence: CDR1 LGHNA, CDR2 YNFKEQ. DNA for the CDR3: TGTGCCAGCAGCCAAGAAGTAGGCTCCTATAATTCACCCCTCCACTTT. Encoded protein: CASSQEVGSYNSPLHF.

This clone appeared a single time. The rearrangement links TRBV30 to TRBJ1-5; no definite D call. V was trimmed by 0 bases and J by 0 bases, leaving 6 bases between them. Germline CDR1 and CDR2: GTSNPN and SVGIG (reference sequence). This CDR3 is 14 amino acids long. CDR3 loop: CAWSVSVSNQPQHF. DNA of the CDR3: TGTGCCTGGAGTGTTAGTGTTAGCAATCAGCCCCAGCATTTT.

The chain joins TRBV28 to TRBJ1-2, with D possibly being TRBD1 (6 bases). Germline loops: CDR1 MDHEN, CDR2 SYDVKM. The V gene lost 8 bases and the J gene lost 1 base, with 11 bases spanning the gap. This CDR3 contains 13 residues. CDR3 residues: CASRSGVNYGYTF. CDR3 nucleotides: TGTGCCAGCCGATCAGGGGTTAACTATGGCTACACCTTC.

V usage is TRBV5-4 and J usage is TRBJ2-1; TRBD1 matches 8 bases. There are 15 residues in the CDR3. Germline CDR1 reads SGHNT; CDR2 reads YYREEE (reference sequence). The V segment lost 2 bases and the J segment 0 bases; nucleotides outside the gene matches: 1. This chain's CDR3 is CASSFGQGSYNEQFF. The CDR3 DNA follows: TGTGCCAGCAGCTTCGGACAGGGCTCCTACAATGAGCAGTTCTTC.

This clone appeared a few times. This chain connects TRBV7-9 to TRBJ1-6, with TRBD1 matching over 8 bases. Looked up from germline, CDR1 is SEHNR and CDR2 is FQNEAQ (reference sequence). This CDR3 is 15 amino acids long. The V segment lost 1 base and the J segment 7 bases; nucleotides outside the gene matches: 3. CDR3 nucleotide sequence: TGTGCCAGCAGCTTAGACAGGGGGACCAATTCACCCCTCCACTTT. Protein sequence: CASSLDRGTNSPLHF.

The chain uses TRBV2 and TRBJ1-4; 7 nucleotides agree with TRBD1. Germline V CDR1 and CDR2: SNHLY, FYNNEI. The CDR3 extends over 14 amino acids. The V segment lost 5 bases and the J segment 3 bases; nucleotides outside the gene matches: 3. CDR3: CASSWDSPNEKLFF. For the CDR3, the DNA is TGTGCCAGCAGTTGGGACAGCCCTAATGAAAAACTGTTTTTT.

The chain carries TRBV28 and TRBJ2-3, with D perhaps TRBD2 (5 bases). CDR3 length: 15 residues. Between the trimmed V and J ends, which lost 6 bases and 2 bases, there was a span of 15 bases. Germline V gene lookup returns CDR1 MDHEN and CDR2 SYDVKM. This CDR3 reads CASRGGSWHTDTQYF. The CDR3 coding sequence is TGTGCCAGCAGGGGTGGGAGTTGGCACACAGATACGCAGTATTTT.

The gene calls are TRBV5-1 and TRBJ2-5; 13 nucleotides match TRBD2. There are 14 residues in the CDR3. With 9 bases clipped from V and 5 bases from J, the junction kept 7 bases outside the gene matches. From germline, CDR1 is SGHRS and CDR2 YFSETQ. Written as DNA, the CDR3 is TGCGCCACCCGCCCGGGACTAGCGGGGGAGACCCAGTACTTC. It specifies CATRPGLAGETQYF.

V and J are TRBV18 and TRBJ1-3, with D tentatively TRBD1 (6 bases). V was pared by 6 bases and J by 7 bases, with 19 bases between. CDR1 and CDR2 from the germline V gene are KGHSH and LQKENI. The CDR3 length is 15 residues. CDR3 region: CASSPTGANGNTIYF. CDR3 nucleotide sequence: TGTGCCAGCTCCCCGACAGGCGCCAATGGTAACACCATATATTTT.